This TCR beta chain was recovered during a study of blood T cell repertoires in COVID-19. Overall study context: The analysed material was cDNA or gDNA that came from T cells, B-cell-depleted T cells, or PBMCs.

The authors' processing: Estimates of nucleated cell counts were drawn from the amplification of reference gene primers. Method: immunoSEQ multiplex PCR; TCRdb's copy keeps in-frame clones and lacks some. V and J calls and clone size are copied from that table; D and trimming were computed from the DNA. The repertoire holds roughly 8,500 clones, with about 90% as singletons. This clone was seen only a few times. The sequencing sample was made of peripheral blood. This clonotype originated in a woman aged 45 to 65 with active or convalescent COVID-19.

The DNA of the CDR3 is TGTGCCAGCAGCTTCAGGGGTCGTACTGAAGCTTTCTTT. Amino acids: CASSFRGRTEAFF. The V gene is TRBV5-6, the J gene TRBJ1-1; a weak D match, TRBD1 (6 bases). The CDR3 consists of 13 residues. With 2 bases removed from V and 5 bases from J, the gap between germline ends came to 10 bases. The germline V gene has CDR1 SGHDT and CDR2 YYEEEE. Looking up the rest from reference TRBV5-6 and TRBJ1-1 gives the full variable domain: DAGVTQSPTHLIKTRGQQVTLRCSPKSGHDTVSWYQQALGQGPQFIFQYYEEEERQRGNFPDRFSGHQFPNYSSELNVNALLLGDSALYLCASSFRGRTEAFFGQGTRLTVV.